Each of the 9 T cell receptor beta chains below was sequenced from the same sample in a study of T cell changes during pregnancy in multiple sclerosis. This table comes from immunoSEQ multiplex PCR, and its TCRdb copy is limited to in-frame clones, with some not included. There are about 75,000 clones in the sample; just over 90% occur only once, and approximately 0.44% lies in the top ten. This specimen was CD4+ T cells from peripheral blood mononuclear cells, taken before pregnancy. All receptors derive from a female donor with multiple sclerosis, enrolled in a pregnancy study.

This chain joins TRBV18 and TRBJ1-4; unclear D gene. CDR1 and CDR2 (germline): KGHSH, LQKENI. Deletions cut 6 bases from V and 8 bases from J, with 13 bases between. CDR3 length equals 13 residues. CDR3 region: CASSPILSEKLFF. Here the CDR3 DNA reads TGTGCCAGCTCCCCCATACTCTCCGAAAAACTGTTTTTT.

The chain carries TRBV19 and TRBJ1-6, with TRBD1 matching 8 bases. Germline V gene data show CDR1 as LNHDA and CDR2 as SQIVND (reference sequence). V lost 4 bases to trimming and J lost 3 bases; unmatched junction nucleotides: 5. CDR3 length equals 16 residues. The CDR3: CASSTRQGNYNSPLHF. The DNA for the CDR3 is TGTGCCAGTAGTACCCGACAGGGGAACTATAATTCACCCCTCCACTTT. Looking up the rest from reference TRBV19 and TRBJ1-6 gives the full variable domain: DGGITQSPKYLFRKEGQNVTLSCEQNLNHDAMYWYRQDPGQGLRLIYYSQIVNDFQKGDIAEGYSVSREKKESFPLTVTSAQKNPTAFYLCASSTRQGNYNSPLHFGNGTRLTVT.

The chain is built from TRBV25-1 and TRBJ1-2; unclear D gene. CDR3 length: 11 residues. In germline, CDR1 is MGHDK, CDR2 SYGVNS. The V and J ends lost 0 bases and 7 bases respectively, with 3 bases between them. CDR3 residues: CASSEYGGYTF. The CDR3 DNA reads as TGTGCCAGCAGTGAATACGGTGGCTACACCTTC.

The chain has TRBV9 and TRBJ2-1; D gene ambiguous. In germline, CDR1 is SGDLS, CDR2 YYNGEE. V lost 0 bases and J lost 0, with 4 bases in between. The CDR3 totals 14 residues. The CDR3 here is CASSVVNSYNEQFF. As DNA, the CDR3 is TGTGCCAGCAGCGTAGTTAACTCCTACAATGAGCAGTTCTTC. Filled out from reference TRBV9 and TRBJ2-1, the complete variable domain reads DSGVTQTPKHLITATGQRVTLRCSPRSGDLSVYWYQQSLDQGLQFLIQYYNGEERAKGNILERFSAQQFPDLHSELNLSSLELGDSALYFCASSVVNSYNEQFFGPGTRLTVL.

The chain carries TRBV11-1 and TRBJ2-7; unclear D gene. V shed 6 bases and J shed 6 bases, with 18 bases lying between them. Germline V gene sequence: CDR1 SGHAT, CDR2 FQDESV (reference sequence). This CDR3 has 14 residues. The CDR3 is CASRYQSLVPEQYF. The CDR3 DNA reads TGTGCCAGCAGATACCAATCGCTAGTCCCCGAGCAGTACTTC.

The table lists this clone with a few counts. The chain recombines TRBV6-5 with TRBJ2-4; D remains ambiguous. CDR1 is MNHEY, CDR2 SVGAGI, per germline. The CDR3 is 13 residues long. Trimming took off 5 bases at V and 2 bases at J, with 7 bases between the two ends. CDR3 DNA sequence: TGTGCCAGCAGTCCTATCACCAAAAACATTCAGTACTTC. Translating gives CASSPITKNIQYF.

The rearrangement uses TRBV19 and TRBJ2-2; 12 bases map to TRBD2. V was clipped by 4 bases and J by 0 bases; unmatched bases: 9. This CDR3 is 19 amino acids long. The germline V gene has CDR1 LNHDA and CDR2 SQIVND (reference sequence). CDR3 nucleotides: TGTGCCAGTAGTAGGGGACTAGCGGGCCTGGGAACGAACACCGGGGAGCTGTTTTTT. Its translation is CASSRGLAGLGTNTGELFF. The full variable domain, with the rest looked up from reference TRBV19 and TRBJ2-2, is DGGITQSPKYLFRKEGQNVTLSCEQNLNHDAMYWYRQDPGQGLRLIYYSQIVNDFQKGDIAEGYSVSREKKESFPLTVTSAQKNPTAFYLCASSRGLAGLGTNTGELFFGEGSRLTVL.

V and J are TRBV7-7 and TRBJ2-5, with D maybe TRBD1 (5 bases). Looked up from germline, CDR1 is SSHAT and CDR2 is FNYEAQ (reference sequence). Trimming stripped 1 base from V and 4 bases from J, with 16 bases between. The CDR3 totals 16 residues. The CDR3 here is CASSLVLAGYPETQYF. CDR3 bases: TGTGCCAGCAGCTTAGTTCTGGCAGGGTATCCAGAGACCCAGTACTTC.

V and J are TRBV7-8 and TRBJ1-5; D may be TRBD1 (5 bases). CDR1 and CDR2 from the germline V gene are SGHVS and FQNEAQ. V lost 5 bases, J lost 0 bases, and 8 bases lay in between. This CDR3 has 14 residues. DNA of the CDR3: TGTGCCAGCAGCGGACACTCTAGCAATCAGCCCCAGCATTTT. This sequence encodes CASSGHSSNQPQHF.